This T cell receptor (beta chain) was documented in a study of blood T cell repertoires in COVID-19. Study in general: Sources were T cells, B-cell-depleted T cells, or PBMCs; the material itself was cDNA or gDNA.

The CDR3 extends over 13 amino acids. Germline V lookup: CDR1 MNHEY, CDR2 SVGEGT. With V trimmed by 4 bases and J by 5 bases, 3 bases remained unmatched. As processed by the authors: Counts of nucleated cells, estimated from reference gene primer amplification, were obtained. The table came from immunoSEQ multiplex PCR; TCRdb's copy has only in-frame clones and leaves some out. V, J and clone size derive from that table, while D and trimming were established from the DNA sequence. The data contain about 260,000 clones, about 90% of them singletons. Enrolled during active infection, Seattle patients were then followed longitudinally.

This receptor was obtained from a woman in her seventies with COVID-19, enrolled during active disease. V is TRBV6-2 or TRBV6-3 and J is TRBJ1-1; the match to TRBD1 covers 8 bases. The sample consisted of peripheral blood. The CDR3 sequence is CASSSGGRTEAFF. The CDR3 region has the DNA TGTGCCAGCAGTTCAGGGGGCAGGACTGAAGCTTTCTTT.